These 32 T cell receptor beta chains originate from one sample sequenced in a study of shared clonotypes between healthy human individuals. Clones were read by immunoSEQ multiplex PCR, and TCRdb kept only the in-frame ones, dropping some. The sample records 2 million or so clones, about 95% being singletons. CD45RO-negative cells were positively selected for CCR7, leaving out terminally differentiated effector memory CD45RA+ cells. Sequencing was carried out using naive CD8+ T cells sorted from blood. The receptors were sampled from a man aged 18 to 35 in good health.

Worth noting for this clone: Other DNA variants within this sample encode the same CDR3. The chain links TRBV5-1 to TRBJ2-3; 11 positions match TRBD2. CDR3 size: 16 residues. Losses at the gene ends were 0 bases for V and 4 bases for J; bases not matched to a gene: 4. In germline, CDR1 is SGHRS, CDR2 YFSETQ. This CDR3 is CASSLDPSGGSDTQYF. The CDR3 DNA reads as TGCGCCAGCAGCTTGGATCCTAGCGGGGGGTCAGATACGCAGTATTTT. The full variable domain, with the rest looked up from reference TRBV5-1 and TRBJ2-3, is KAGVTQTPRYLIKTRGQQVTLSCSPISGHRSVSWYQQTPGQGLQFLFEYFSETQRNKGNFPGRFSGRQFSNSRSEMNVSTLELGDSALYLCASSLDPSGGSDTQYFGPGTRLTVL.

Here the CDR3 DNA reads TGTGCCAGCAGCGCAAAATGGGGGGACAGGGAACAAGAGACCCAGTACTTC. It translates to CASSAKWGDREQETQYF. This chain uses TRBV9 with TRBJ2-5; 9 bases are shared with TRBD1. V shed 3 bases and J 2 bases; nucleotides not matched to a gene: 11. CDR1 and CDR2 (germline): SGDLS, YYNGEE. The CDR3 spans 17 residues.

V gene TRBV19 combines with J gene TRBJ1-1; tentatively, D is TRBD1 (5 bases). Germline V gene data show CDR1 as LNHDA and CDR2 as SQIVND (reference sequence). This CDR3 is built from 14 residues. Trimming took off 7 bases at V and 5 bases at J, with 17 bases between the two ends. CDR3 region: CASTPGGTDTEAFF. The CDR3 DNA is TGTGCCAGTACCCCCGGGGGGACGGATACTGAAGCTTTCTTT.

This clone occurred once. As DNA, the CDR3 is TGTGCCAGCAGTTTAGGGAAGTCTTCTGTGCAGTACTTC. This encodes CASSLGKSSVQYF. The chain carries TRBV27 and TRBJ2-7, with unresolved D. V lost 2 bases and J lost 9, with 14 bases in between. In germline, CDR1 is MNHEY, CDR2 SMNVEV (reference sequence). The CDR3 runs 13 residues.

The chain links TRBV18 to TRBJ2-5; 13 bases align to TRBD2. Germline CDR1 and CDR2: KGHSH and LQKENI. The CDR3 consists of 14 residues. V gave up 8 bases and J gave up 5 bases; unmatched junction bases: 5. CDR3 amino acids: CASTGLAGEETQYF. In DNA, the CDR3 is TGTGCCAGCACAGGACTAGCGGGAGAGGAGACCCAGTACTTC. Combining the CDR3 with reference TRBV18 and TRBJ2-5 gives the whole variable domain NAGVMQNPRHLVRRRGQEARLRCSPMKGHSHVYWYRQLPEEGLKFMVYLQKENIIDESGMPKERFSAEFPKEGPSILRIQQVVRGDSAAYFCASTGLAGEETQYFGPGTRLLVL.

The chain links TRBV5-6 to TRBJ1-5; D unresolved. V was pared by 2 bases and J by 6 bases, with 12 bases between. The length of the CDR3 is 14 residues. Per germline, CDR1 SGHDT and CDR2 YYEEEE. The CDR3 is CASSFGEFGQPQHF. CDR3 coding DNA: TGTGCCAGCAGCTTTGGGGAGTTTGGTCAGCCCCAGCATTTT. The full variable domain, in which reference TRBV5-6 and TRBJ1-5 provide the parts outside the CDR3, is DAGVTQSPTHLIKTRGQQVTLRCSPKSGHDTVSWYQQALGQGPQFIFQYYEEEERQRGNFPDRFSGHQFPNYSSELNVNALLLGDSALYLCASSFGEFGQPQHFGDGTRLSIL.

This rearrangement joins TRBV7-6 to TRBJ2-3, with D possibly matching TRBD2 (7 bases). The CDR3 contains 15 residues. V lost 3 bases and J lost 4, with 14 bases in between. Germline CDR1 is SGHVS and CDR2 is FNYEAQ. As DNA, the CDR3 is TGTGCCAGCAGCTTCGGAGGGGGGGATCCAGATACGCAGTATTTT. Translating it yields CASSFGGGDPDTQYF.

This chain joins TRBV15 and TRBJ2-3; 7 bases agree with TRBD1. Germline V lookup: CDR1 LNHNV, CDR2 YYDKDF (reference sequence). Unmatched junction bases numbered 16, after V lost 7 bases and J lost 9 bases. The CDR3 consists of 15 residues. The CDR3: CATTSSIRDSLTQYF. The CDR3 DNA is TGTGCCACCACCTCCTCCATACGGGACAGCTTGACGCAGTATTTT.

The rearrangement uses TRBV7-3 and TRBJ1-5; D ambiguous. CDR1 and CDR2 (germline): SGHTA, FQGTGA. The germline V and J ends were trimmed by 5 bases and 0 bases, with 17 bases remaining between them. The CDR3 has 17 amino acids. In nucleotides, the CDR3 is TGTGCCAGCAGCCTCACGGGTGATAAATATAGCAATCAGCCCCAGCATTTT. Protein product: CASSLTGDKYSNQPQHF.

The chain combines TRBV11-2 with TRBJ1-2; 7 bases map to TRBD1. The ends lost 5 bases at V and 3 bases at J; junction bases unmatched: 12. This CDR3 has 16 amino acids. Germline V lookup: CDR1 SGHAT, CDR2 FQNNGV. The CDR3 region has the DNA TGTGCCAGCAGCCGCGGGACAGTAATCGTGGACTATGGCTACACCTTC. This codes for CASSRGTVIVDYGYTF. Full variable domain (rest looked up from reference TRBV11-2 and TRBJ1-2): EAGVAQSPRYKIIEKRQSVAFWCNPISGHATLYWYQQILGQGPKLLIQFQNNGVVDDSQLPKDRFSAERLKGVDSTLKIQPAKLEDSAVYLCASSRGTVIVDYGYTFGSGTRLTVV.

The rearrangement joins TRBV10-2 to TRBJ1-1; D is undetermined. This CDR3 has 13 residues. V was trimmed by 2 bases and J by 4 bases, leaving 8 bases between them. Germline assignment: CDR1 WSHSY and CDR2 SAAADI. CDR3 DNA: TGCGCCAGCAGTGAGAACCCAGGCACTGAAGCTTTCTTT. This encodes CASSENPGTEAFF.

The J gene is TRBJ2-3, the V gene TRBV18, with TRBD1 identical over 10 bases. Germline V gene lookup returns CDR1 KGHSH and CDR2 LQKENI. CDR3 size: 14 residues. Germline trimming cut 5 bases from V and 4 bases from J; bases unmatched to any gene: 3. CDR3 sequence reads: CASSTGTGADTQYF. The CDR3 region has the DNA TGTGCCAGCTCAACCGGGACAGGGGCAGATACGCAGTATTTT.

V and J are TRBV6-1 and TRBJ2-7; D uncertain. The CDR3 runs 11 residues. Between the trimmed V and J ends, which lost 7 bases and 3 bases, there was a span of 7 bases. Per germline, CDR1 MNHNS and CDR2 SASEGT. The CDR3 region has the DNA TGTGCCAGCATTTTGAACTACGAGCAGTACTTC. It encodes CASILNYEQYF.

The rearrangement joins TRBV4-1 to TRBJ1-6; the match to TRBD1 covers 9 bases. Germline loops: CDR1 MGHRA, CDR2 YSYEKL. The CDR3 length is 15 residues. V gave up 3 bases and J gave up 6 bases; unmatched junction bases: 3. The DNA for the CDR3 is TGCGCCAGCAGCCAGGGACAGGGCCCTAATTCACCCCTCCACTTT. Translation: CASSQGQGPNSPLHF.

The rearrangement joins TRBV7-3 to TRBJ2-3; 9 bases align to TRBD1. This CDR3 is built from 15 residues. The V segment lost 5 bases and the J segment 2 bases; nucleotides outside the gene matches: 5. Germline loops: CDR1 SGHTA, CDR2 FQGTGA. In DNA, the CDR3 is TGTGCCAGCAGCGAACAGGGGGCTAACACAGATACGCAGTATTTT. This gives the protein CASSEQGANTDTQYF.

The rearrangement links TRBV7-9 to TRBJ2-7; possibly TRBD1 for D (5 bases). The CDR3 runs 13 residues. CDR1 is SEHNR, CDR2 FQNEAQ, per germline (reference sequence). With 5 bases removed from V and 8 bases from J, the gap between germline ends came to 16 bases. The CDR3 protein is CASSVGPNQKQYF. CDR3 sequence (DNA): TGTGCCAGCAGCGTGGGGCCGAATCAGAAGCAGTACTTC.

As DNA, the CDR3 is TGCGCCAGCAGCCCGCGGGGGGCCAAAAACATTCAGTACTTC. Translating gives CASSPRGAKNIQYF. The chain joins TRBV4-3 to TRBJ2-4; 7 nucleotides align to TRBD2. Germline trimming cut 4 bases from V and 1 base from J; bases unmatched to any gene: 1. The CDR3 extends over 14 amino acids. Germline CDR1 and CDR2: LGHNA and YSLEER.

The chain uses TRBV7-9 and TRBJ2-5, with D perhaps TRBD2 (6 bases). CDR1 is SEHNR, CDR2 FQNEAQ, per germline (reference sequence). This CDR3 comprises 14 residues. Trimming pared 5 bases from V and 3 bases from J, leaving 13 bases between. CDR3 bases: TGTGCCAGCAGCCCCGGGGGTTGGAAAGAGACCCAGTACTTC. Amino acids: CASSPGGWKETQYF.

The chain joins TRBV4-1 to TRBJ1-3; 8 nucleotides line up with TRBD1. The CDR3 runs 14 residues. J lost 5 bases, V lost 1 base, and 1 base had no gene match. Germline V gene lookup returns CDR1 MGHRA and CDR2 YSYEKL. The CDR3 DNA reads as TGCGCCAGCAGCCAAGCAGGGGGCCGAAACACCATATATTTT. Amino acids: CASSQAGGRNTIYF.

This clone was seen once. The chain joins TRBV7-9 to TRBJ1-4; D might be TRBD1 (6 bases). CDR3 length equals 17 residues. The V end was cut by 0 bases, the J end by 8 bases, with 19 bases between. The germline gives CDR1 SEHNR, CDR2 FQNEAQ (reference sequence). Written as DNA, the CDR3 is TGTGCCAGCAGCTTAGCGCCGACAGGTTCTGTTTGGGAAAAACTGTTTTTT. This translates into CASSLAPTGSVWEKLFF.

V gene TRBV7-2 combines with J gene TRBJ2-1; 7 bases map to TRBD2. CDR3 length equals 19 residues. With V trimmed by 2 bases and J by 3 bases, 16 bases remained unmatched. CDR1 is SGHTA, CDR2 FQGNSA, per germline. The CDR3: CASSLSVVAGQEGYNEQFF. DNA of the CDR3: TGTGCCAGCAGCTTAAGTGTTGTAGCGGGTCAAGAGGGCTACAATGAGCAGTTCTTC.

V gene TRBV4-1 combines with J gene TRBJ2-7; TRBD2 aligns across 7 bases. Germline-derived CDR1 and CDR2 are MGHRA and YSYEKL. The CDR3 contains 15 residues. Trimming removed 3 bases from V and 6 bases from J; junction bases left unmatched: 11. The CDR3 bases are TGCGCCAGCAGCCAGGGGCCCGGGACTACCTTCGAGCAGTACTTC. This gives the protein CASSQGPGTTFEQYF.

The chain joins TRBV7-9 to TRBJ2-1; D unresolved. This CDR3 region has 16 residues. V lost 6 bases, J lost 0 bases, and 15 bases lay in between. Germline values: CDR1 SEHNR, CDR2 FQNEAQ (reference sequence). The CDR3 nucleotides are TGTGCCAGCAGTCATATAGGGTTGAGCTCCTACAATGAGCAGTTCTTC. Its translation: CASSHIGLSSYNEQFF.

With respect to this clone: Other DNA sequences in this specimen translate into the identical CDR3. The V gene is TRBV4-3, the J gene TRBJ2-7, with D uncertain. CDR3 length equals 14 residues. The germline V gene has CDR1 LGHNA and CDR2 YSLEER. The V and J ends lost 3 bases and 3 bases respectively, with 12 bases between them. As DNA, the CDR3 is TGCGCCAGCAGCCAGGACCCCGATGGCTACGAGCAGTACTTC. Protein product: CASSQDPDGYEQYF.

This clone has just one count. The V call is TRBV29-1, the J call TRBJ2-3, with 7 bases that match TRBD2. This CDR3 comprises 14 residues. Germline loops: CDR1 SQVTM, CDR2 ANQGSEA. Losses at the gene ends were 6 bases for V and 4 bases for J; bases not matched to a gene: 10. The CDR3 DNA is TGCAGCGTAATCTGGGAGGGCCGTGCAGATACGCAGTATTTT. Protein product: CSVIWEGRADTQYF.

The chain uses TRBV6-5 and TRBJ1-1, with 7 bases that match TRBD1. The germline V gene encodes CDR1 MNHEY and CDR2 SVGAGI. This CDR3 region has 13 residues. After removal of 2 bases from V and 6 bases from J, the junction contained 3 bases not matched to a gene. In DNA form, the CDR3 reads TGTGCCAGCAGTTACACAGGACAGGCTGAAGCTTTCTTT. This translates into CASSYTGQAEAFF.

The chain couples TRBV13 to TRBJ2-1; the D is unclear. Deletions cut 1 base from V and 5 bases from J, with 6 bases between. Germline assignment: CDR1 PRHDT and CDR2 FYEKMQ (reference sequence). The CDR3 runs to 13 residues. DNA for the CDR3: TGTGCCAGCAGCTTAGCCCTTAACAATGAGCAGTTCTTC. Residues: CASSLALNNEQFF.

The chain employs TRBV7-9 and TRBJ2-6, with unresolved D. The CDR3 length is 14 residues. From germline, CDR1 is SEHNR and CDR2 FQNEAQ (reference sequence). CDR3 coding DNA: TGTGCTGAGGTGGAAGACGCTGGGGCCAACGTCCTGACTTTC. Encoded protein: CAEVEDAGANVLTF.

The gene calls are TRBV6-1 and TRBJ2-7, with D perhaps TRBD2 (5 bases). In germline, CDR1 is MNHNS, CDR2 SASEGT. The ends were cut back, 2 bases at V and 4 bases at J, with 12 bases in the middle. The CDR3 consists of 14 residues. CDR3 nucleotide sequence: TGTGCCAGCAGTGAATCTCCTAGCATATACGAGCAGTACTTC. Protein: CASSESPSIYEQYF.

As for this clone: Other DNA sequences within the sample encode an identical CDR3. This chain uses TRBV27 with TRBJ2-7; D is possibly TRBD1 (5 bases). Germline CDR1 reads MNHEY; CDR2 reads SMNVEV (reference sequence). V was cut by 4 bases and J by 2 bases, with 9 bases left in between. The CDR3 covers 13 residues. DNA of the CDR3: TGTGCCAGCAGTTCAGGGCCACCCTACGAGCAGTACTTC. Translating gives CASSSGPPYEQYF.

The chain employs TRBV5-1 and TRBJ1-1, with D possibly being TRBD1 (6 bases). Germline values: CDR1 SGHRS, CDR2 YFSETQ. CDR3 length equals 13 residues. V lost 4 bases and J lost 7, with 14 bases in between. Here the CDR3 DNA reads TGCGCCAGCAGCGCGGGGGCGCCGGTTGAAGCTTTCTTT. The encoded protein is CASSAGAPVEAFF.

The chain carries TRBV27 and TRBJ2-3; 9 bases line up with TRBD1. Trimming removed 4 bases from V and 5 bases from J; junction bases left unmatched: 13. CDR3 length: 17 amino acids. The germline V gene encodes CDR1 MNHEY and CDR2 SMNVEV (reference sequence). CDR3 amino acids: CASSSYSGQGNEDTQYF. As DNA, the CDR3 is TGTGCCAGCAGTTCATACTCCGGACAGGGGAACGAAGATACGCAGTATTTT.